The 20 T cell receptor beta chains below come from one sample, sequenced in a study of OX40 agonist ivuxolimab in advanced cancers. The data were produced by immunoSEQ multiplex PCR, yet TCRdb's version contains in-frame clones alone and is incomplete. The sample includes about 110,000 clones, around 93% of them seen just once. Source: CD4+ or CD8+ T cells sorted from blood, taken in a trial of the OX40 agonist ivuxolimab. The source is an adult with an advanced solid tumor such as melanoma, head and neck, liver or kidney cancer.

This rearrangement joins TRBV19 to TRBJ2-3; D is possibly TRBD2 (7 bases). Germline lookup yields CDR1 LNHDA and CDR2 SQIVND (reference sequence). The CDR3 spans 14 residues. The germline V and J ends were trimmed by 7 bases and 0 bases, with 11 bases remaining between them. CDR3 loop: CASKRGQSTDTQYF. Written as DNA, the CDR3 is TGTGCCAGTAAGCGGGGACAAAGCACAGATACGCAGTATTTT.

J is TRBJ1-2 and V is TRBV6-5, with TRBD1 matching over 7 bases. Trimming at V came to 6 bases and at J to 1 base, leaving 2 bases not matched to a gene. The CDR3 spans 13 residues. Looked up from germline, CDR1 is MNHEY and CDR2 is SVGAGI. Here the CDR3 reads CASRTGNNYGYTF. The CDR3 DNA sequence: TGTGCCAGCAGGACAGGGAATAACTATGGCTACACCTTC.

This clone came up once. The V gene is TRBV28, the J gene TRBJ1-4; TRBD1 matches 7 bases. J gave up 0 bases and V 2 bases, and 0 bases lay outside the gene matches. Per the germline V gene, CDR1 is MDHEN and CDR2 is SYDVKM. This CDR3 is 15 amino acids long. CDR3 DNA sequence: TGTGCCAGCAGTTTACAGGGGGCAACTAATGAAAAACTGTTTTTT. This codes for CASSLQGATNEKLFF. Full variable domain (rest looked up from reference TRBV28 and TRBJ1-4): DVKVTQSSRYLVKRTGEKVFLECVQDMDHENMFWYRQDPGLGLRLIYFSYDVKMKEKGDIPEGYSVSREKKERFSLILESASTNQTSMYLCASSLQGATNEKLFFGSGTQLSVL.

The chain is built from TRBV19 and TRBJ1-2; TRBD1 matches at 9 bases. Germline V gives CDR1 LNHDA, CDR2 SQIVND (reference sequence). Trimming cost V 5 bases and J 5 bases; bases outside gene matches: 9. The CDR3 has 15 residues. The CDR3 spells CASSARDRASYGYTF. The CDR3 region has the DNA TGTGCCAGTAGTGCCCGGGACAGGGCCTCGTATGGCTACACCTTC.

The J gene is TRBJ1-5, the V gene TRBV30, with a weak D call TRBD1 (5 bases). Germline lookup yields CDR1 GTSNPN and CDR2 SVGIG (reference sequence). V dropped 2 bases and J dropped 7 bases, with 18 bases sitting between them. The CDR3 extends over 15 amino acids. This CDR3 reads CAWSQGLGSGQPQHF. In DNA form, the CDR3 reads TGTGCCTGGAGTCAGGGATTGGGGTCGGGGCAGCCCCAGCATTTT.

DNA of the CDR3: TGTGCCAGCAGCCCCACCGGCAGAGTCTCTGGAAACACCATATATTTT. Its translation: CASSPTGRVSGNTIYF. The chain couples TRBV5-6 to TRBJ1-3; D gene unclear. In germline, CDR1 is SGHDT, CDR2 YYEEEE. The CDR3 sequence is 16 residues long. The germline V and J ends were trimmed by 4 bases and 0 bases, with 14 bases remaining between them.

This chain joins TRBV6-5 and TRBJ1-2; D perhaps matches TRBD1 (5 bases). CDR1 MNHEY and CDR2 SVGAGI come from the germline V gene. This CDR3 has 16 residues. Trimming took 1 base from V and 2 from J, leaving 14 bases between them. The CDR3 spells CASSYLRGAGNYGYTF. The CDR3 DNA reads TGTGCCAGCAGTTACTTGAGGGGAGCAGGGAACTATGGCTACACCTTC.

This chain uses TRBV7-2 with TRBJ1-1, with D tentatively TRBD1 (6 bases). Trimming took off 3 bases at V and 5 bases at J, with 22 bases between the two ends. This CDR3 is built from 17 residues. The germline gives CDR1 SGHTA, CDR2 FQGNSA. CDR3 coding DNA: TGTGCCAGCAGCTTCGGGATAAGGGGACATCTAAAGACTGAAGCTTTCTTT. It yields the protein CASSFGIRGHLKTEAFF.

V gene TRBV19 combines with J gene TRBJ1-1; 9 bases match TRBD1. Germline V gives CDR1 LNHDA, CDR2 SQIVND (reference sequence). The V gene end was trimmed by 6 bases and the J gene end by 5 bases; junction bases not matched to a gene: 7. This CDR3 is built from 14 residues. In nucleotides, the CDR3 is TGTGCCAGTAGAAACGACAGGGGGAGAACTGAAGCTTTCTTT. It yields the protein CASRNDRGRTEAFF.

CDR3 nucleotide sequence: TGTGCCAGCAGCGTAGGTATCTCTTTGGATGGGCCCCAGCATTTT. Translated: CASSVGISLDGPQHF. The gene calls are TRBV9 and TRBJ1-5; unclear D gene. Trimming removed 0 bases at V and 9 bases at J, with 16 bases between. CDR1 SGDLS and CDR2 YYNGEE come from the germline V gene. This CDR3 is 15 amino acids long.

V and J are TRBV5-4 and TRBJ1-1; 9 bases are shared with TRBD1. J lost 5 bases, V lost 3 bases, and 5 bases had no gene match. The CDR3 covers 14 residues. Germline V gene data show CDR1 as SGHNT and CDR2 as YYREEE (reference sequence). As DNA, the CDR3 is TGTGCCAGCAGCTCGACAGGGGGAAGGACTGAAGCTTTCTTT. Its translation is CASSSTGGRTEAFF.

The J gene is TRBJ1-2, the V gene TRBV30, with TRBD1 identical over 9 bases. V trimming: 4 bases; J trimming: 4 bases; junction bases outside the gene matches: 16. The CDR3 is 17 amino acids. The germline CDR1 and CDR2 sequences are GTSNPN and SVGIG (reference sequence). CDR3 coding DNA: TGTGCCTGGATTCCGGGACAGGGTATAGGGGGTAGCTATGGCTACACCTTC. This gives the protein CAWIPGQGIGGSYGYTF.

J is TRBJ2-7 and V is TRBV11-3, with D possibly called TRBD1 or TRBD2 (5 bases each). The CDR3 extends over 14 amino acids. The V end was cut by 1 base, the J end by 0 bases, with 7 bases between. CDR1 and CDR2 from the germline V gene are SGHNT and YENEEA. The CDR3 coding sequence is TGTGCCAGCAGCTTAGTCGGGACCTCCTACGAGCAGTACTTC. Its protein product is CASSLVGTSYEQYF.

The J gene is TRBJ2-1, the V gene TRBV28; 7 nucleotides agree with TRBD2. Looked up from germline, CDR1 is MDHEN and CDR2 is SYDVKM. The CDR3 covers 15 residues. V was pared by 2 bases and J by 8 bases, with 9 bases of the junction left unmatched. The CDR3 bases are TGTGCCAGCAGTTTAGGGGGGGAGGGTCGGCATGAGCAGTTCTTC. It specifies CASSLGGEGRHEQFF.

The chain combines TRBV11-3 with TRBJ1-1, with D perhaps matching TRBD1 (6 bases). With 3 bases removed from V and 11 bases from J, the gap between germline ends came to 22 bases. The CDR3 extends over 15 amino acids. CDR1 and CDR2 from the germline V gene are SGHNT and YENEEA. CDR3 nucleotides: TGTGCCAGCAGCTTGATACAGGAGGACAGTGTGTATGCTTTCTTT. It is translated as CASSLIQEDSVYAFF.

The chain carries TRBV6-6 and TRBJ2-7, with 7 bases identical to TRBD2. The CDR3 length is 15 residues. V trimming: 2 bases; J trimming: 0 bases; junction bases outside the gene matches: 4. In germline, CDR1 is MNHNY, CDR2 SVGAGI (reference sequence). CDR3 in DNA: TGTGCCAGCAGTTACGTCCGCGGGAGCTCCTACGAGCAGTACTTC. It yields the protein CASSYVRGSSYEQYF.

This chain connects TRBV30 to TRBJ2-5; no clear D. Deletions cut 0 bases from V and 4 bases from J, with 9 bases between. The length of the CDR3 is 13 residues. Germline values: CDR1 GTSNPN, CDR2 SVGIG (reference sequence). The CDR3 DNA sequence: TGTGCCTGGAGTGTGGGCTGGGCAGAGACCCAGTACTTC. It codes for CAWSVGWAETQYF.

CDR3 nucleotides: TGCGCCAGCAGCTCCCGGGGTGGGCTGTCCAAAAACATTCAGTACTTC. Its translation is CASSSRGGLSKNIQYF. This chain uses TRBV5-1 with TRBJ2-4; TRBD2 might be the D (5 bases). The CDR3 length is 16 residues. V lost 3 bases to trimming and J lost 2 bases, with 15 bases between them. Germline V gene data show CDR1 as SGHRS and CDR2 as YFSETQ.

The rearrangement uses TRBV15 and TRBJ2-1, with D possibly being TRBD1 (6 bases). The CDR3 sequence is 14 residues long. Per germline, CDR1 LNHNV and CDR2 YYDKDF (reference sequence). Deletions cut 1 base from V and 5 bases from J, with 9 bases between. CDR3 in amino acids: CATSRAGTNNEQFF. Here the CDR3 DNA reads TGTGCCACCAGCAGAGCGGGGACAAACAATGAGCAGTTCTTC.

The chain employs TRBV28 and TRBJ2-7; TRBD1 matches at 7 bases. V lost 8 bases, J lost 5 bases, and 9 bases stayed unmatched. The CDR3 is 13 amino acids. Per germline, CDR1 MDHEN and CDR2 SYDVKM. CDR3 bases: TGTGCCAGCCACTACAGGGGCACCAACGAGCAGTACTTC. Protein product: CASHYRGTNEQYF.